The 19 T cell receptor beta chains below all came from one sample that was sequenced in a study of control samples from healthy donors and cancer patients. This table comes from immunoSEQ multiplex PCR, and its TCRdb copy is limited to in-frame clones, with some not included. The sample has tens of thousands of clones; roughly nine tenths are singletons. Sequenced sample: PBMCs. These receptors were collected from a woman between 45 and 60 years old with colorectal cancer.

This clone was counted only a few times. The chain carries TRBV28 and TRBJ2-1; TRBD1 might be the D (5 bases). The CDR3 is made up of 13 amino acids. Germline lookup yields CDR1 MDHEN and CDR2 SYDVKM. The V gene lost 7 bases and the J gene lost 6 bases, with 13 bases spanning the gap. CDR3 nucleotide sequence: TGTGCCAGCACACCATATGGGGCCAATGAGCAGTTCTTC. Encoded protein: CASTPYGANEQFF.

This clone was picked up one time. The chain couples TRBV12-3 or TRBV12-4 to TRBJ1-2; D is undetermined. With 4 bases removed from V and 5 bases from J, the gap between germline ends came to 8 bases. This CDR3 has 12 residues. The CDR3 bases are TGTGCCAGCAGTTCCATTGGGTATGGCTACACCTTC. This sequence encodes CASSSIGYGYTF.

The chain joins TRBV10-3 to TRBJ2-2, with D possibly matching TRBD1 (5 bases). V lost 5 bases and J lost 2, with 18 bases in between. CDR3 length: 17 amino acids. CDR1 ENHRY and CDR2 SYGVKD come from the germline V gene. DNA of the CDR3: TGTGCCATCAGTCGCGACAGACCAAACTTTAACACCGGGGAGCTGTTTTTT. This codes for CAISRDRPNFNTGELFF.

CDR3 in amino acids: CASSMGWGHTGELFF. DNA of the CDR3: TGTGCCAGTAGTATGGGATGGGGGCACACCGGGGAGCTGTTTTTT. This sequence joins TRBV19 and TRBJ2-2; TRBD1 might be the D (6 bases). Deletions cut 3 bases from V and 3 bases from J, with 11 bases between. The V gene's germline CDR1 is LNHDA and CDR2 SQIVND (reference sequence). The CDR3 has 15 amino acids.

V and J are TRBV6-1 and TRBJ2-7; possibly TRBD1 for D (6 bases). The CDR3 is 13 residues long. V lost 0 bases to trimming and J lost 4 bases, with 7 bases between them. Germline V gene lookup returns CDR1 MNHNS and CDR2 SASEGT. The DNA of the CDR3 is TGTGCCAGCAGTGAAGCGGACAGTTACGAGCAGTACGTC. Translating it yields CASSEADSYEQYV.

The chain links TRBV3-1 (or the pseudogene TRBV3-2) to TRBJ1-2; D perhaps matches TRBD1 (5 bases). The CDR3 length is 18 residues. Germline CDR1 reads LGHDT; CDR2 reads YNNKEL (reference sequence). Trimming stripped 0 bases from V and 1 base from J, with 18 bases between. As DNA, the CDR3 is TGTGCCAGCAGCCAAGATAAAGGGCAGGGATTTTTTAACTATGGCTACACCTTC. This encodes CASSQDKGQGFFNYGYTF.

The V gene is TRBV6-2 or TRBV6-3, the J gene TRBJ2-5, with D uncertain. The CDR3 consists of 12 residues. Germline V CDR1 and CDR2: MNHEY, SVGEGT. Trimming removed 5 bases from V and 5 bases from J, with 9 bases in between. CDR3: CASSRPRETQYF. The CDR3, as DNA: TGTGCCAGCAGTCGCCCGCGGGAGACCCAGTACTTC.

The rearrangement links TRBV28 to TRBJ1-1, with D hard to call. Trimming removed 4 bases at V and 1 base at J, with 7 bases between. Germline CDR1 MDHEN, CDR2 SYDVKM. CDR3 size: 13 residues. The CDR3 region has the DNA TGTGCCAGCAGTTACGACGGGAACACTGAAGCTTTCTTT. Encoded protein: CASSYDGNTEAFF.

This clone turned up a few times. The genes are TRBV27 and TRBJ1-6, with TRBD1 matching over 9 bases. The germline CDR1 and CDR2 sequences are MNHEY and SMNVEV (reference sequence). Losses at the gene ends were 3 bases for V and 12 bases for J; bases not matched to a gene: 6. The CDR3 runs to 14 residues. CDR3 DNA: TGTGCCAGCAGTTTGGGACAGGGAATCGGACCCCTCCACTTT. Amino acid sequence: CASSLGQGIGPLHF.

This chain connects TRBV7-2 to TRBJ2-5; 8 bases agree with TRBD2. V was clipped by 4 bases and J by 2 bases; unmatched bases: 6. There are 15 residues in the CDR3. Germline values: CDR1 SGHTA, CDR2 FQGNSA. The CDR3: CASSWAGLGQETQYF. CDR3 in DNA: TGTGCCAGCAGCTGGGCGGGACTAGGACAAGAGACCCAGTACTTC.

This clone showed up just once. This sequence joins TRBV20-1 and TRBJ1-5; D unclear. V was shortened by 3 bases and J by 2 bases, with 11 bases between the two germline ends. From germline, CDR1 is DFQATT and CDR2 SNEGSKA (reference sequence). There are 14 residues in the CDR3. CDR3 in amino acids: CSASLGRGNQPQHF. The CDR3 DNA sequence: TGCAGTGCTAGTCTGGGAAGAGGCAATCAGCCCCAGCATTTT.

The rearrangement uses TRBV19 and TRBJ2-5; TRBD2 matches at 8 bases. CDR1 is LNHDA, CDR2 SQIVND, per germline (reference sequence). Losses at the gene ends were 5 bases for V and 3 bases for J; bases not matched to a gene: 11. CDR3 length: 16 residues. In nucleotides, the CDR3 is TGTGCCAGTAGTCGACGTTCAATCGGGGGGGAAGAGACCCAGTACTTC. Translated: CASSRRSIGGEETQYF.

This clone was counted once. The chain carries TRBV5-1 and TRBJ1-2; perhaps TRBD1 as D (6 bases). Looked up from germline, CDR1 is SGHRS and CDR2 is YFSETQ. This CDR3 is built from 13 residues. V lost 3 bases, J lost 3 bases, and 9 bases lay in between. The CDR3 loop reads CASSSDSYYGYTF. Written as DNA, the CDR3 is TGCGCCAGCAGCTCGGACAGCTACTATGGCTACACCTTC.

The chain's CDR3 is CASSDQGVSGNTIYF. The DNA of the CDR3 is TGTGCCAGCAGTGACCAGGGCGTCTCTGGAAACACCATATATTTT. The chain couples TRBV2 to TRBJ1-3, with D possibly matching TRBD1 (5 bases). V gave up 3 bases and J gave up 0 bases, with 9 bases separating them. The CDR3 runs to 15 residues. Germline V gives CDR1 SNHLY, CDR2 FYNNEI. The full variable domain, in which reference TRBV2 and TRBJ1-3 provide the parts outside the CDR3, is EPEVTQTPSHQVTQMGQEVILRCVPISNHLYFYWYRQILGQKVEFLVSFYNNEISEKSEIFDDQFSVERPDGSNFTLKIRSTKLEDSAMYFCASSDQGVSGNTIYFGEGSWLTVV.

The CDR3 DNA is TGTGCCAGCAGCTTAGGACAGGGCTACACCTTC. It specifies CASSLGQGYTF. V usage is TRBV7-8 and J usage is TRBJ1-2; maybe TRBD1 (5 bases). This CDR3 spans 11 amino acids. V gave up 1 base and J gave up 8 bases, with 5 bases separating them. Germline V lookup: CDR1 SGHVS, CDR2 FQNEAQ.

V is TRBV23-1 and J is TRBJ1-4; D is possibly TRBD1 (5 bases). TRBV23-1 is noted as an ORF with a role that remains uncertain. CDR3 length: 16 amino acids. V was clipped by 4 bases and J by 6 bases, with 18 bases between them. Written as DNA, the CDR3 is TGCGCCAGCAGTCCCGGGCGGGGCCCCAGCGATGAAAAACTGTTTTTT. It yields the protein CASSPGRGPSDEKLFF.

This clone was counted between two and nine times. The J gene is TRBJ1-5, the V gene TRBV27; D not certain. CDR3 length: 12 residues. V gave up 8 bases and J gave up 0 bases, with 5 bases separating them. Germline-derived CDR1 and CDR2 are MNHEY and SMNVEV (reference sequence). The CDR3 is CASGHSNQPQHF. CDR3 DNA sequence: TGTGCCAGCGGGCATAGCAATCAGCCCCAGCATTTT.

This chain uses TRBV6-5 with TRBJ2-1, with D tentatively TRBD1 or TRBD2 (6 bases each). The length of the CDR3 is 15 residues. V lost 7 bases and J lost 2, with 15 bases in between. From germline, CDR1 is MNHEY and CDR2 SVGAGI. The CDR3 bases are TGTGCCAGCATCCGAGGGGGGACCACCTACAATGAGCAGTTCTTC. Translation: CASIRGGTTYNEQFF.

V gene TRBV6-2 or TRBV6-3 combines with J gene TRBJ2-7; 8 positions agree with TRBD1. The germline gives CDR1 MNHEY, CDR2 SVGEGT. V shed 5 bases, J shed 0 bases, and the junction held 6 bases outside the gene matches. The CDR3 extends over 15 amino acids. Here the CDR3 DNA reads TGTGCCAGCAGTACGCGGGACAGGAGCTCCTACGAGCAGTACGTC. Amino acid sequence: CASSTRDRSSYEQYV.